These 25 T cell receptor beta chains were sequenced from one sample in a study of Graves' ophthalmopathy and Graves' hyperthyroidism. Amplified TCR beta CDR3 regions were obtained using RNA transcripts as template. HTBI primers served in a first-round RT-PCR, which a second-round multiplex PCR followed. TCRdb re-called the multiplex PCR reads through MiXCR, storing one row per CDR3 protein. The table lists approximately 460,000 distinct CDR3 sequences, about an eighth of them singletons. The sequenced material came from blood. The receptors derive from a woman in her 30s with Graves' ophthalmopathy.

The chain employs TRBV28 and TRBJ1-5, with 8 positions matching TRBD1. Germline loops: CDR1 MDHEN, CDR2 SYDVKM. Losses at the gene ends were 7 bases for V and 6 bases for J; bases not matched to a gene: 5. The CDR3 has 13 amino acids. DNA for the CDR3: TGTGCCAGCACCAGGACAGGGTTTCAGCCCCAGCATTTT. Encoded protein: CASTRTGFQPQHF.

This clonotype was seen ten or more times. The chain has TRBV19 and TRBJ1-5; the D is unclear. Germline CDR1 and CDR2: LNHDA and SQIVND (reference sequence). V lost 3 bases to trimming and J lost 3 bases, with 6 bases between them. The CDR3 spans 13 residues. The CDR3, as DNA: TGTGCCAGTAGTATGCAGGCCAATCAGCCCCAGCATTTT. This gives the protein CASSMQANQPQHF.

This clonotype was picked up many times. The DNA is omitted, as the CDR3 cannot be located on it reliably, and the CDR3 follows TCRdb's listing. CDR3 protein: CASSSSGLSFQQYF. This chain links TRBV27 with TRBJ2-7; the D segment call TRBD2 is taken from the table without a DNA check. The CDR3 sequence runs 14 residues, both termini included. The germline CDR1 and CDR2 sequences are MNHEY and SMNVEV (reference sequence).

This clonotype was found many times. The CDR3 sequence is CASSLRDDSPLHF. For the CDR3, the DNA is TGTGCCAGCAGTTTGAGGGACGATTCACCCCTCCACTTT. The chain has TRBV27 and TRBJ1-6; TRBD1 is a possible D gene (5 bases). Germline CDR1 MNHEY, CDR2 SMNVEV (reference sequence). Deletions cut 3 bases from V and 8 bases from J, with 8 bases between. The CDR3 covers 13 residues.

This clonotype was recorded many times. The V call is TRBV12-3 or TRBV12-4, the J call TRBJ1-2; D is undetermined. Trimming cost V 1 base and J 6 bases, with 15 bases left between them. This CDR3 contains 15 residues. CDR3 region: CASSLDLGNWDGYTF. The CDR3, as DNA: TGTGCCAGCAGTTTAGATCTGGGGAACTGGGATGGCTACACCTTC.

This rearrangement joins TRBV11-1 to TRBJ2-2, with D hard to call. Per the germline V gene, CDR1 is SGHAT and CDR2 is FQDESV (reference sequence). Trimming pared 5 bases from V and 3 bases from J, leaving 16 bases between. This CDR3 has 16 residues. The CDR3 here is CASSLALFRDTGELFF. In nucleotides, the CDR3 is TGTGCCAGCAGCCTCGCCCTATTTAGGGACACCGGGGAGCTGTTTTTT.

This clonotype was seen many times. The chain joins TRBV5-1 to TRBJ2-7; TRBD2 matches at 9 bases. Germline V gene lookup returns CDR1 SGHRS and CDR2 YFSETQ. The CDR3 totals 14 residues. V trimming: 4 bases; J trimming: 4 bases; junction bases outside the gene matches: 6. This CDR3 reads CASSNSGSRYEQYF. CDR3 coding DNA: TGCGCCAGCAGCAATAGCGGGAGTAGGTACGAGCAGTACTTC.

This clonotype was found many times. The genes are TRBV5-1 and TRBJ1-2; possible D gene TRBD1, 6 bases. From germline, CDR1 is SGHRS and CDR2 YFSETQ. Trimming stripped 4 bases from V and 4 bases from J, with 17 bases between. This CDR3 contains 15 residues. The CDR3 loop reads CASSTGNLGAYGYTF. The CDR3 bases are TGCGCCAGCAGCACAGGGAATTTAGGGGCCTATGGCTACACCTTC.

Only a few counts were recorded for this clonotype. The chain carries TRBV19 and TRBJ1-6; 7 positions agree with TRBD1. J lost 13 bases, V lost 5 bases, and 8 bases had no gene match. CDR3 size: 13 residues. Germline-derived CDR1 and CDR2 are LNHDA and SQIVND (reference sequence). CDR3 bases: TGTGCCAGTAGTCTTGGACAGGCCGGCCCCCTCCACTTT. Encoded protein: CASSLGQAGPLHF.

This clonotype was seen at least ten times. The rearrangement uses TRBV12-3 or TRBV12-4 and TRBJ1-1; 10 nucleotides agree with TRBD1. The CDR3 loop spans 17 amino acids. Trimming cost V 1 base and J 7 bases; bases outside gene matches: 12. The CDR3 is CASSLGTGGGIRGEAFF. DNA for the CDR3: TGTGCCAGCAGTTTAGGGACAGGGGGTGGGATCCGTGGTGAAGCTTTCTTT.

The chain combines TRBV7-2 with TRBJ1-2; 7 positions match TRBD1. This CDR3 has 14 amino acids. Per germline, CDR1 SGHTA and CDR2 FQGNSA. Trimming took 4 bases from V and 4 from J; bases not matched to a gene: 6. CDR3 region: CASSSSTGVYGYTF. The CDR3 DNA is TGTGCCAGCAGCTCCAGCACAGGGGTCTATGGCTACACCTTC.

This clonotype showed up many times. The chain employs TRBV7-9 and TRBJ2-7, with TRBD1 matching over 10 bases. The CDR3 has 15 amino acids. J was trimmed by 1 base and V by 3 bases; bases with no gene match: 3. Germline V gene data show CDR1 as SEHNR and CDR2 as FQNEAQ (reference sequence). CDR3 bases: TGTGCCAGCAGCTTCCGGGACAGGGGTTCCTACGAGCAGTACTTC. The encoded protein is CASSFRDRGSYEQYF.

Ten or more counts support this clonotype. J is TRBJ2-5 and V is TRBV4-1, with unresolved D. The CDR3 covers 14 residues. Germline lookup yields CDR1 MGHRA and CDR2 YSYEKL. V lost 3 bases and J 1 base, leaving 9 bases between the germline ends. The CDR3 is CASSHTAGQETQYF. DNA of the CDR3: TGCGCCAGCAGCCACACGGCAGGCCAAGAGACCCAGTACTTC.

The sample holds many counts of this clonotype. The chain recombines TRBV12-3 or TRBV12-4 with TRBJ2-5; D is possibly TRBD1 or TRBD2 (5 bases each). The CDR3 runs to 13 residues. Trimming took off 4 bases at V and 5 bases at J, with 11 bases between the two ends. This CDR3 is CASSSWDGETQYF. CDR3 nucleotide sequence: TGTGCCAGCAGTTCTTGGGACGGGGAGACCCAGTACTTC.

The chain recombines TRBV18 with TRBJ2-5, with TRBD1 identical over 10 bases. CDR3 size: 15 residues. Germline V gene data show CDR1 as KGHSH and CDR2 as LQKENI. J gave up 5 bases and V 4 bases, and 7 bases lay outside the gene matches. The CDR3 DNA sequence: TGTGCCAGCTCACGGGCCGGGACAGGGGACGAGACCCAGTACTTC. This codes for CASSRAGTGDETQYF.

With regard to this clonotype: A much larger clone lies one base from this, so it may be a read error. No conserved phenylalanine or tryptophan is present at the end of the CDR3, so a read error is the likely explanation. This chain joins TRBV27 and TRBJ1-5, with 7 bases lining up with TRBD1. Germline CDR1 MNHEY, CDR2 SMNVEV (reference sequence). The length of the CDR3 is 16 residues. The trim removed 4 bases at V and 0 bases at J, leaving 6 bases unmatched. The CDR3, as DNA: TGTGCCAGCAGTTACAGGGGAATCCATAGCAATCAGCCCCAGCATATT. Encoded protein: CASSYRGIHSNQPQHI.

This clonotype appeared many times. The chain recombines TRBV27 with TRBJ1-2, with 8 bases identical to TRBD1. The ends lost 6 bases at V and 4 bases at J; junction bases unmatched: 7. CDR3 length equals 14 residues. Germline loops: CDR1 MNHEY, CDR2 SMNVEV (reference sequence). DNA of the CDR3: TGTGCCAGCAGGGACAGGGCTCGTATCTATGGCTACACCTTC. Translated: CASRDRARIYGYTF.

This clonotype was counted at least ten times. The V gene is TRBV2, the J gene TRBJ2-5; no reliable D call. Germline V gene data show CDR1 as SNHLY and CDR2 as FYNNEI. The length of the CDR3 is 15 residues. V was shortened by 2 bases and J by 3 bases, with 13 bases between the two germline ends. This CDR3 is CASSESRGRKETQYF. The CDR3 region has the DNA TGTGCCAGCAGTGAATCCAGAGGACGGAAAGAGACCCAGTACTTC.

This clonotype was seen repeatedly, ten times or more. The chain carries TRBV9 and TRBJ1-6, with 10 bases lining up with TRBD1. With 4 bases clipped from V and 7 bases from J, the junction kept 5 bases outside the gene matches. Germline loops: CDR1 SGDLS, CDR2 YYNGEE. The CDR3 loop spans 15 amino acids. CDR3 nucleotide sequence: TGTGCCAGCAGCATTCAGGGACAGGGGAATTCACCCCTCCACTTT. Its protein is CASSIQGQGNSPLHF.

This clonotype was seen many times. The DNA for the CDR3 is TGTGCCACCAGCACACCATTCCAGGGTGACGGAAAGCAGCCCCAGCATTTT. Its protein product is CATSTPFQGDGKQPQHF. This chain links TRBV15 with TRBJ1-5, with D perhaps TRBD1 (5 bases). The CDR3 sequence is 17 residues long. Germline lookup yields CDR1 LNHNV and CDR2 YYDKDF (reference sequence). The V gene lost 4 bases and the J gene lost 7 bases, with 23 bases spanning the gap. The full variable domain, rest sourced from reference TRBV15 and TRBJ1-5, is DAMVIQNPRYQVTQFGKPVTLSCSQTLNHNVMYWYQQKSSQAPKLLFHYYDKDFNNEADTPDNFQSRRPNTSFCFLDIRSPGLGDTAMYLCATSTPFQGDGKQPQHFGDGTRLSIL.

V usage is TRBV25-1 and J usage is TRBJ1-2, with D unclear. The CDR3 covers 11 residues. Germline V gives CDR1 MGHDK, CDR2 SYGVNS. V was pared by 8 bases and J by 4 bases, with 8 bases between. CDR3 sequence: CASAGPYGYTF. The CDR3 coding sequence is TGTGCCAGCGCCGGACCCTATGGCTACACCTTC.

This clonotype was recorded at least ten times. The J gene is TRBJ1-3, the V gene TRBV30; D is unresolved. Per the germline V gene, CDR1 is GTSNPN and CDR2 is SVGIG (reference sequence). The CDR3 consists of 15 residues. V dropped 4 bases and J dropped 0 bases, with 13 bases sitting between them. In DNA form, the CDR3 reads TGTGCCTGGATTCAAAGTGGCCACTCTGGAAACACCATATATTTT. This translates into CAWIQSGHSGNTIYF.

This clonotype was recorded many times. The J gene is TRBJ1-2, the V gene TRBV9; TRBD1 matches 11 bases. Per germline, CDR1 SGDLS and CDR2 YYNGEE. V trimming: 3 bases; J trimming: 5 bases; junction bases outside the gene matches: 6. The CDR3 spans 15 residues. The DNA for the CDR3 is TGTGCCAGCAGCGGGACAGGGGGCCGGCAATATGGCTACACCTTC. Protein sequence: CASSGTGGRQYGYTF.

This chain joins TRBV2 and TRBJ2-5; D remains ambiguous. The CDR3 runs 12 residues. The germline CDR1 and CDR2 sequences are SNHLY and FYNNEI. The germline V and J ends were trimmed by 7 bases and 1 base, with 7 bases remaining between them. The CDR3 region is CASNYTQETQYF. The CDR3 bases are TGTGCCAGCAATTACACCCAAGAGACCCAGTACTTC.

This clonotype came up many times. The chain employs TRBV11-2 and TRBJ1-1; D unresolved. Germline V lookup: CDR1 SGHAT, CDR2 FQNNGV. Trimming pared 4 bases from V and 0 bases from J, leaving 15 bases between. The CDR3 covers 16 residues. As DNA, the CDR3 is TGTGCCAGCAGCTCTAGGATTTCTACTATGAACACTGAAGCTTTCTTT. This codes for CASSSRISTMNTEAFF.